This T cell receptor beta chain comes out of a study of post-analysis software for immune sequencing data. Study findings and constraints: Normalized Chao1 diversity was significantly reduced in patients versus controls. The five TRBV segments detected at higher frequency in patients than in controls included TRBV5-6, TRBV5-1 and TRBV20-1.

cDNA libraries of TCR beta carried unique molecular identifiers. It was from about 0.94 to 9.7 million T cells that roughly 0.5 million cDNA molecules came. TCRdb reprocessed the PCR reads via MiXCR and lists one record per CDR3 protein. The table has roughly 670,000 distinct CDR3 sequences, 59% seen once. As for this clonotype: The target antigen is unknown.

With 0 bases removed from V and 7 bases from J, the gap between germline ends came to 15 bases. Germline V gene sequence: CDR1 LGHNA, CDR2 YSLEER. This CDR3 has 16 amino acids. The TCR originated in a girl aged 2-9 years with multiple sclerosis. Material: blood. The V and J genes are TRBV4-3 and TRBJ1-4; no definite D call. The CDR3 nucleotides are TGCGCCAGCAGCCAAGATCGAGAAAGGGCTGGTGAAAAACTGTTTTTT. Its translation is CASSQDRERAGEKLFF.